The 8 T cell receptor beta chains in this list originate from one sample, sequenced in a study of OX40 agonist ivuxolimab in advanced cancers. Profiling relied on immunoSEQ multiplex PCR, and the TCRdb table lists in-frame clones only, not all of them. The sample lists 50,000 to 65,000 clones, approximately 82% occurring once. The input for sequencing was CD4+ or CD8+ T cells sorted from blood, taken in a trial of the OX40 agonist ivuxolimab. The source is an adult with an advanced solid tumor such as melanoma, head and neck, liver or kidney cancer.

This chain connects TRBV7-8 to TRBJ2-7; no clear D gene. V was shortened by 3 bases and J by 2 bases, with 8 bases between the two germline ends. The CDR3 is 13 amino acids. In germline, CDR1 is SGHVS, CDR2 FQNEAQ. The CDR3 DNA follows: TGTGCCAGCAGCTTGGAACGGGCCTACGAGCAGTACTTC. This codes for CASSLERAYEQYF.

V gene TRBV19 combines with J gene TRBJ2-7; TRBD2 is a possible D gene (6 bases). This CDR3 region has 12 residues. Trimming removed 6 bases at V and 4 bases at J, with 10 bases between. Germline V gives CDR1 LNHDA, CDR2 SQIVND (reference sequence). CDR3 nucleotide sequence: TGTGCCAGTAGCCGGCGGGGATACGAGCAGTACTTC. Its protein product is CASSRRGYEQYF.

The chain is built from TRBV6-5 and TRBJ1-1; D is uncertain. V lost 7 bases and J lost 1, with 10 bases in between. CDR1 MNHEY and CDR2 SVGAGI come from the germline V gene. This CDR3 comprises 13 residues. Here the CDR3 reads CASKPGPNTEAFF. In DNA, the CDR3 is TGTGCCAGCAAACCCGGACCGAACACTGAAGCTTTCTTT.

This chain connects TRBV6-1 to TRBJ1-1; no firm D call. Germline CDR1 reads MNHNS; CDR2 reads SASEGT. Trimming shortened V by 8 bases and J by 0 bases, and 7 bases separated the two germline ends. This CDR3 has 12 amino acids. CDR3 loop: CASGRMNTEAFF. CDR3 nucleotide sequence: TGTGCCAGCGGTAGGATGAACACTGAAGCTTTCTTT.

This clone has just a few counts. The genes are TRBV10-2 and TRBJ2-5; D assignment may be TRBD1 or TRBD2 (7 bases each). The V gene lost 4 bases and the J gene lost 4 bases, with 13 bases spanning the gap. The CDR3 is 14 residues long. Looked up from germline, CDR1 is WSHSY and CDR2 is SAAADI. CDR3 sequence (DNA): TGCGCCAGCAGTGGGTCAGGGGGGGTAGAGACCCAGTACTTC. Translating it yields CASSGSGGVETQYF.

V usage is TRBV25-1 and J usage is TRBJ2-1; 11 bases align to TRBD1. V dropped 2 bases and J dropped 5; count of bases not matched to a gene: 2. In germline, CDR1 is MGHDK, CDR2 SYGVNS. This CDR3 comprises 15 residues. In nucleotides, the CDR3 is TGTGCCAGCAGTGAACCGGGACAGGGGGACAATGAGCAGTTCTTC. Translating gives CASSEPGQGDNEQFF.

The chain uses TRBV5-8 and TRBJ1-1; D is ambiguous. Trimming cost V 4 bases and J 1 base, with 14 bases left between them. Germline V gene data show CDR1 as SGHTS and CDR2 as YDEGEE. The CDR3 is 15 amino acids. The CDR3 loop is CASSPRGDPNTEAFF. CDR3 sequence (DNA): TGTGCCAGCAGCCCCCGGGGAGACCCGAACACTGAAGCTTTCTTT.

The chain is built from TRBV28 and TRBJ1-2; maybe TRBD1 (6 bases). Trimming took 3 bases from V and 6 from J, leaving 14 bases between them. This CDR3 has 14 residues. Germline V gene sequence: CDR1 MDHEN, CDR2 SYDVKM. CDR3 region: CASSFVREGDGYTF. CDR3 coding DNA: TGTGCCAGCAGTTTCGTTAGGGAGGGGGATGGCTACACCTTC.